One and the same sample provided the 4 T cell receptor beta chains below, sequenced in a study of CD8+CD57+ T cells in acquired aplastic anemia. Points from the study as a whole: Against the total CD4+ and CD8+ pools, patient CD8+CD57+ cells had lower diversity.

What these receptors recognize is not known. TCR beta VDJ and CDR3 profiles were obtained from a genomic DNA template. TCRdb redid the calling of the reads with MiXCR, one entry per CDR3 protein. The sample includes about 21,000 distinct CDR3 sequences, approximately 37% of them seen just once. Individuals selected for sequencing had exhibited CD8+CD57+ cell expansion on flow cytometry. Input material: CD8+CD57+ T cells sorted from PBMCs. The subset denotes: bead-enriched CD8+CD57+ effector memory T cells from SAA patients. The receptors were gathered from a human donor with aplastic anemia.

The rearrangement uses TRBV7-3 and TRBJ2-1, with 10 bases that match TRBD2. Germline CDR1 is SGHTA and CDR2 is FQGTGA. CDR3 length: 16 residues. The V gene end was trimmed by 9 bases and the J gene end by 9 bases; junction bases not matched to a gene: 17. Here the CDR3 DNA reads TGTGCCAGTAGTAAGGCCCCACTAGCGGGGTCAATTGAGCAGTTCTTC. Protein sequence: CASSKAPLAGSIEQFF. The complete variable domain, with remaining parts taken from reference TRBV7-3 and TRBJ2-1, reads GAGVSQTPSNKVTEKGKYVELRCDPISGHTALYWYRQSLGQGPEFLIYFQGTGAADDSGLPNDRFFAVRPEGSVSTLKIQRTERGDSAVYLCASSKAPLAGSIEQFFGPGTRLTVL.

The V and J genes are TRBV20-1 and TRBJ2-7; 8 bases line up with TRBD1. Trimming took 5 bases from V and 0 from J; bases not matched to a gene: 9. Germline CDR1 is DFQATT and CDR2 is SNEGSKA (reference sequence). The CDR3 has 15 residues. The CDR3 here is CSALKRDRSSYEQYF. CDR3 sequence (DNA): TGCAGTGCTCTTAAGAGGGACAGGAGCTCCTACGAGCAGTACTTC.

The chain has TRBV20-1 and TRBJ1-5; the D is unclear. Germline V lookup: CDR1 DFQATT, CDR2 SNEGSKA (reference sequence). The V gene lost 0 bases and the J gene lost 3 bases, with 9 bases spanning the gap. The CDR3 is 14 amino acids. The CDR3 DNA follows: TGCAGTGCTAGAGATTCCGGTTCCAATCAGCCCCAGCATTTT. It yields the protein CSARDSGSNQPQHF.

Comments on this clonotype: An end of the junction does not agree with germline; a read error may underlie this. The rearrangement links TRBV19 to TRBJ2-3; 8 nucleotides match TRBD2. Germline V gene lookup returns CDR1 LNHDA and CDR2 SQIVND (reference sequence). The CDR3 covers 14 residues. The CDR3 region is CVSSIAGFSDTQYF. DNA of the CDR3: TGTGTCAGTAGTATAGCGGGGTTCTCAGATACGCAGTATTTT.